This T cell receptor beta chain was observed in a study of blood T cell repertoires in COVID-19. Study in general: Samples representing acute and convalescent COVID-19 were sourced from the United States, Italy and Spain.

Trimming cost V 1 base and J 0 bases, with 4 bases left between them. This CDR3 comprises 15 residues. Germline V gene data show CDR1 as SGHVS and CDR2 as FQNEAQ. Sequencing was performed with immunoSEQ multiplex PCR; in TCRdb, only in-frame clones are kept and a portion is missing. The repertoire holds about 150,000 clones, approximately 86% seen once, with about 2.4% in the top ten. This TCR came from a woman in her 70s with acute or convalescent COVID-19. V is TRBV7-8 and J is TRBJ1-6; D is unresolved. Specimen: peripheral blood. The CDR3 DNA reads as TGTGCCAGCAGCTTAGGGAGCTCCTATAATTCACCCCTCCACTTT. As protein: CASSLGSSYNSPLHF.